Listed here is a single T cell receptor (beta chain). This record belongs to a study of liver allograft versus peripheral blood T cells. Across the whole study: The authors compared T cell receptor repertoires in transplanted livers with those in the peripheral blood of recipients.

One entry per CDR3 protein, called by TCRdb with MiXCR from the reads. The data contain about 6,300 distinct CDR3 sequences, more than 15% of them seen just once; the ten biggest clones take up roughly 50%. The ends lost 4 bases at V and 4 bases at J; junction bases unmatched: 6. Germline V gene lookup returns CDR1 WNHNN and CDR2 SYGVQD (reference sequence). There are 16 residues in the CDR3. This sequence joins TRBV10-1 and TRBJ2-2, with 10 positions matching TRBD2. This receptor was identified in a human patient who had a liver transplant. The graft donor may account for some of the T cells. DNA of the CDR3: TGCGCCAGCAGTGGGACTAGCGGAGAGAGCACCGGGGAGCTGTTTTTT. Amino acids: CASSGTSGESTGELFF.